These T cell receptor beta chains were read from a single sample in a study of graft-versus-host responses after intestinal transplantation. Clones were read by immunoSEQ multiplex PCR, and TCRdb kept only the in-frame ones, dropping some. This sample has more than 85,000 clones, with about 92% found just once. These TCRs' antigens remain unknown. This sample comprised unstimulated CD8+ T cells sorted from spleen or lymph node cells, obtained before intestinal transplant. These receptor sequences come from a human donor who received an intestinal transplant. The CDR3 runs from the conserved cysteine through the conserved F or W. A D gene is named only where the DNA matches it firmly. Rows give clone size only sometimes, using once, few, many, or a class for an expanded clone.

j_gene: TRBJ1-2
v_gene: TRBV19
d_gene: TRBD1
abundance: .
CDR3aa: CASTGTVYGYTF
CDR3nt: TGTGCCAGTACCGGGACAGTCTATGGCTACACCTTC

j_gene: TRBJ2-5
v_gene: TRBV7-8
d_gene: TRBD2
abundance: .
CDR3aa: CASSLGPIVAGEETQYF
CDR3nt: TGTGCCAGCAGCTTAGGTCCTATTGTAGCGGGGGAAGAGACCCAGTACTTC

j_gene: TRBJ2-7
v_gene: TRBV4-3
d_gene: TRBD1
abundance: .
CDR3aa: CASSKDRAYEQYF
CDR3nt: TGCGCCAGCAGCAAGGACAGGGCCTACGAGCAGTACTTC

j_gene: TRBJ2-7
v_gene: TRBV30
d_gene: TRBD2
abundance: .
CDR3aa: CAWDAGVPYEQYF
CDR3nt: TGTGCCTGGGACGCGGGGGTTCCCTACGAGCAGTACTTC

j_gene: TRBJ1-6
v_gene: TRBV6-1
d_gene: .
abundance: .
CDR3aa: CASSDSSPLHF
CDR3nt: TGTGCCAGCAGCGATAGTTCACCCCTCCACTTT

j_gene: TRBJ2-3
v_gene: TRBV5-8
d_gene: .
abundance: once
CDR3aa: CASSDDAQTSTDTQYF
CDR3nt: TGTGCCAGCAGCGATGATGCGCAAACTAGCACAGATACGCAGTATTTT

j_gene: TRBJ2-3
v_gene: TRBV6-4
d_gene: TRBD2
abundance: .
CDR3aa: CASRVTSGDTDTQYF
CDR3nt: TGTGCCAGCAGGGTGACTAGCGGGGATACAGATACGCAGTATTTT

j_gene: TRBJ2-2
v_gene: TRBV27
d_gene: TRBD2
abundance: .
CDR3aa: CASGRAGPAGELFF
CDR3nt: TGTGCCAGCGGGAGGGCAGGGCCCGCCGGGGAGCTGTTTTTT

j_gene: TRBJ1-1
v_gene: TRBV30
d_gene: .
abundance: .
CDR3aa: CAWGGGEGTEAFF
CDR3nt: TGTGCCTGGGGCGGGGGAGAGGGCACTGAAGCTTTCTTT

j_gene: TRBJ2-3
v_gene: TRBV5-6
d_gene: TRBD2
abundance: once
CDR3aa: CASSSPSGESTDTQYF
CDR3nt: TGTGCCAGCAGCTCCCCTAGCGGGGAGAGCACAGATACGCAGTATTTT

j_gene: TRBJ2-2
v_gene: TRBV7-6
d_gene: .
abundance: .
CDR3aa: CASSVGAGRRTGELFF
CDR3nt: TGTGCCAGCTCGGTTGGGGCAGGAAGGCGGACCGGGGAGCTGTTTTTT

j_gene: TRBJ2-7
v_gene: TRBV7-8
d_gene: TRBD1
abundance: .
CDR3aa: CASSGTVYYEQYF
CDR3nt: TGTGCCAGCAGCGGGACAGTTTACTACGAGCAGTACTTC

j_gene: TRBJ2-3
v_gene: TRBV9
d_gene: TRBD1
abundance: .
CDR3aa: CASSPTGITDTQYF
CDR3nt: TGTGCCAGCAGCCCGACAGGGATCACAGATACGCAGTATTTT

j_gene: TRBJ2-5
v_gene: TRBV7-8
d_gene: TRBD1
abundance: once
CDR3aa: CASRGTGKETQYF
CDR3nt: TGTGCCAGCAGGGGGACAGGGAAGGAGACCCAGTACTTC

j_gene: TRBJ2-7
v_gene: TRBV14
d_gene: .
abundance: .
CDR3aa: CASSQSLSYEQYF
CDR3nt: TGTGCCAGCAGCCAAAGCCTTTCCTACGAGCAGTACTTC

j_gene: TRBJ2-7
v_gene: TRBV27
d_gene: TRBD2
abundance: once
CDR3aa: CASSLLSGEGPGNYEQYF
CDR3nt: TGTGCCAGCAGTTTATTGTCGGGGGAGGGCCCAGGGAACTACGAGCAGTACTTC

j_gene: TRBJ2-3
v_gene: TRBV27
d_gene: TRBD1
abundance: once
CDR3aa: CASSPHGQGTDTQYF
CDR3nt: TGTGCCAGCAGTCCCCATGGACAGGGTACAGATACGCAGTATTTT

j_gene: TRBJ2-2
v_gene: TRBV11-2
d_gene: .
abundance: .
CDR3aa: CASSLPTGRDFNTGELFF
CDR3nt: TGTGCCAGCAGCTTACCTACCGGCAGGGACTTTAACACCGGGGAGCTGTTTTTT

j_gene: TRBJ1-4
v_gene: TRBV4-3
d_gene: .
abundance: .
CDR3aa: CASSQEEHITGTNEKLFF
CDR3nt: TGCGCCAGCAGCCAAGAGGAACATATAACAGGGACTAATGAAAAACTGTTTTTT

j_gene: TRBJ2-7
v_gene: TRBV25-1
d_gene: .
abundance: .
CDR3aa: CASSEYPPGDGSYEQYF
CDR3nt: TGTGCCAGCAGTGAATACCCCCCAGGGGACGGTTCCTACGAGCAGTACTTC

j_gene: TRBJ1-2
v_gene: TRBV30
d_gene: .
abundance: .
CDR3aa: CACPQGGYGYTF
CDR3nt: TGTGCCTGCCCACAGGGCGGCTATGGCTACACCTTC

j_gene: TRBJ1-6
v_gene: TRBV25-1
d_gene: .
abundance: .
CDR3aa: CASSDRDTSYNSPLHF
CDR3nt: TGTGCCAGCAGTGATCGGGACACTTCCTATAATTCACCCCTCCACTTT

j_gene: TRBJ1-1
v_gene: TRBV27
d_gene: .
abundance: .
CDR3aa: CASSPLSWNTEAFF
CDR3nt: TGTGCCAGCAGTCCCCTCTCGTGGAACACTGAAGCTTTCTTT

j_gene: TRBJ2-7
v_gene: TRBV2
d_gene: TRBD1
abundance: once
CDR3aa: CASSEAGQGFYEQYF
CDR3nt: TGTGCCAGCAGTGAAGCCGGACAGGGGTTCTACGAGCAGTACTTC

j_gene: TRBJ2-2
v_gene: TRBV7-7
d_gene: TRBD1
abundance: .
CDR3aa: CASSPQAQGAGGELFF
CDR3nt: TGTGCCAGCAGCCCACAAGCACAGGGGGCGGGCGGGGAGCTGTTTTTT

j_gene: TRBJ2-5
v_gene: TRBV15
d_gene: TRBD2
abundance: .
CDR3aa: CATSRKASGLGKTQYF
CDR3nt: TGTGCCACCAGCAGAAAAGCTAGCGGTCTGGGGAAGACCCAGTACTTC

j_gene: TRBJ2-7
v_gene: TRBV4-3
d_gene: TRBD1
abundance: once
CDR3aa: CASKLQGSEQYF
CDR3nt: TGCGCCAGCAAACTACAGGGGAGCGAGCAGTACTTC

j_gene: TRBJ2-2
v_gene: TRBV2
d_gene: TRBD2
abundance: .
CDR3aa: CASIPSGGAKSSGELFF
CDR3nt: TGTGCCAGCATCCCCTCGGGGGGGGCTAAGAGTTCCGGGGAGCTGTTTTTT

j_gene: TRBJ2-1
v_gene: TRBV27
d_gene: TRBD2
abundance: .
CDR3aa: CASSPRTGGHNEQFF
CDR3nt: TGTGCCAGCAGTCCTAGGACGGGGGGGCACAATGAGCAGTTCTTC

j_gene: TRBJ1-2
v_gene: TRBV19
d_gene: TRBD1
abundance: .
CDR3aa: CAILLRQGINYGYTF
CDR3nt: TGTGCCATTCTGCTGAGACAGGGGATTAACTATGGCTACACCTTC

j_gene: TRBJ2-1
v_gene: TRBV4-3
d_gene: TRBD2
abundance: .
CDR3aa: CASSQEVGGLAWNEQFF
CDR3nt: TGCGCCAGCAGCCAAGAAGTAGGAGGACTAGCGTGGAATGAGCAGTTCTTC

j_gene: TRBJ2-1
v_gene: TRBV7-2
d_gene: TRBD2
abundance: .
CDR3aa: CASSSLAGGRAGEQFF
CDR3nt: TGTGCCAGCAGCTCCTTAGCGGGGGGGCGGGCAGGTGAGCAGTTCTTC

j_gene: TRBJ2-3
v_gene: TRBV20-1
d_gene: .
abundance: .
CDR3aa: CSAPGLDTQYF
CDR3nt: TGCAGTGCTCCAGGGTTAGATACGCAGTATTTT

j_gene: TRBJ2-7
v_gene: TRBV7-2
d_gene: .
abundance: .
CDR3aa: CASSFGISQGYEQYF
CDR3nt: TGTGCCAGCAGCTTCGGGATAAGTCAGGGGTACGAGCAGTACTTC

j_gene: TRBJ2-3
v_gene: TRBV29-1
d_gene: .
abundance: .
CDR3aa: CSVETGDSSSTDTQYF
CDR3nt: TGCAGCGTTGAAACGGGGGACAGCTCTAGCACAGATACGCAGTATTTT